This T cell receptor (beta chain) was observed in a study of blood T cell repertoires in COVID-19. In the study overall: The United States, Italy and Spain provided the acute and convalescent COVID-19 samples. The analysed material was cDNA or gDNA that came from T cells, B-cell-depleted T cells, or PBMCs.

Looked up from germline, CDR1 is SGHRS and CDR2 is YFSETQ. The V and J ends lost 0 bases and 0 bases respectively, with 8 bases between them. The CDR3 is 15 residues long. The authors' processing: Estimation of nucleated cell counts relied on the amplification of reference gene primers. Assay: immunoSEQ multiplex PCR; the TCRdb copy retains only in-frame clones and omits some. Clonal size and the V and J genes are those of that table, whereas D and trimming came from the DNA. The sample lists around 330,000 clones, roughly 88% occurring once. The V and J genes are TRBV5-1 and TRBJ2-3; D uncertain. Sequenced input: peripheral blood. The sequence derives from a woman aged 45-65 years with active or convalescent COVID-19. The CDR3, as DNA: TGCGCCAGCAGCTTGGCCCCTAGTAGCACAGATACGCAGTATTTT. Its protein product is CASSLAPSSTDTQYF.